One TCR beta chain is described in this entry. The CDR3 sequence is 12 residues long. Germline V gene data show CDR1 as MDHEN and CDR2 as SYDVKM. The V end was cut by 4 bases, the J end by 8 bases, with 11 bases between. The data were taken from a study of blood T cell repertoires in COVID-19. Study as a whole: From T cells, B-cell-depleted T cells, or PBMCs came the material, which was cDNA or gDNA.

Authors' data handling: The authors estimated nucleated cell counts from reference gene primer amplification. TCRdb's table, derived via immunoSEQ multiplex PCR, lists solely in-frame clones and lacks some. The V and J calls and clone size come from that table; D and trimming were worked out from the DNA. Of 90,000 to 150,000 clones in the sample, 85% were seen once. The sequence derives from a man older than 75 with acute or convalescent COVID-19. The chain carries TRBV28 and TRBJ1-2; D not resolved. Sequencing input: peripheral blood. CDR3 in DNA: TGTGCCAGCAGTTCACAGCCTGGGGGCTACACCTTC. Residues: CASSSQPGGYTF.